The present T cell receptor beta chain was sequenced within a study of blood T cell repertoires in COVID-19. The CDR3 extends over 18 amino acids. Germline V gives CDR1 SGDLS, CDR2 YYNGEE. After removal of 0 bases from V and 1 base from J, the junction contained 10 bases not matched to a gene. The assay was immunoSEQ multiplex PCR, and TCRdb's table has in-frame clones only and misses some. The sample carries approximately 250,000 clones, 91% recorded once. The chain joins TRBV9 to TRBJ2-3, with 8 bases fitting TRBD2. The source of this sequence is a man aged 35-49 years who had been exposed to COVID-19. Input material: PBMCs or T cells enriched from blood (not recorded which). Here the CDR3 DNA reads TGTGCCAGCAGCGTAGGACGGAAGGCGGGAGGTCGCACAGATACGCAGTATTTT. As protein: CASSVGRKAGGRTDTQYF.